These T cell receptor beta chains were read from a single sample in a study of blood T cell repertoires in COVID-19. The protocol was immunoSEQ multiplex PCR, while the TCRdb copy is restricted to in-frame clones and leaves out a portion. The sample holds about 300,000 clones, about nine tenths seen once. Sequencing was done on a sample of PBMCs or T cells enriched from blood (not recorded which). These receptors all stem from a woman under 30 who had recovered from COVID-19. Both conserved end residues are part of each CDR3.

TRBV15	TRBJ1-1	CATSSGRDGGTRTEAFF
TRBV19	TRBJ1-5	CASSNQQGNQPQHF
TRBV7-9	TRBJ2-2	CASSLEWTSVGGELFF
TRBV7-9	TRBJ1-1	CASSSNGAYMNTEAFF
TRBV11-2	TRBJ2-2	CASSFRLENTGELFF
TRBV2	TRBJ1-1	CASSSFMNTEAFF
TRBV19	TRBJ1-5	CASSILMAGIVDQPQHF
TRBV3-1/TRBV3-2	TRBJ1-5	CASGRVNQPQHF
TRBV15	TRBJ2-7	CATSRALTQGRAGEQYF
TRBV29-1	TRBJ2-3	CSVPGDGSTDTQYF
TRBV28	TRBJ1-1	CASSQRGSGTEAFF
TRBV7-2	TRBJ2-1	CASEDGGVNYNEQFF
TRBV20-1	TRBJ2-2	CSASYQGKDTGELFF
TRBV24-1	TRBJ2-7	CATADRGLREQYF
TRBV7-6	TRBJ2-3	CASSLNGLIAGGRDTQYF
TRBV7-2	TRBJ2-1	CASSFRTSGGVSSYNEQFF
TRBV5-1	TRBJ2-3	CASSLAPQGAADTQYF
TRBV7-9	TRBJ1-5	CASSLVRDSAGQPQHF
TRBV28	TRBJ2-7	CASHAQQELSYEQYF
TRBV19	TRBJ2-2	CASSLSGVYTGELFF
TRBV19	TRBJ1-1	CASRKDLAYLGDTEAFF
TRBV4-1	TRBJ1-2	CASSPGGQPVNYGYTF
TRBV4-2	TRBJ2-5	CASSQEDFQETQYF
TRBV5-1	TRBJ2-7	CASSLPQGAGYEQYF
TRBV18	TRBJ1-1	CASSRGQRNTEAFF
TRBV4-1	TRBJ1-2	CASSQPWDFNYGYTF
TRBV9	TRBJ1-2	CASSVASRGTGGFNYGYTF
TRBV4-3	TRBJ2-7	CASSQDVGGGSYEQYF
TRBV6-2/TRBV6-3	TRBJ2-7	CASSFGYTTTYEQYF
TRBV19	TRBJ2-5	CATRQGAVGETQYF
TRBV27	TRBJ2-7	CASSPGTGVTYEQYF
TRBV19	TRBJ1-1	CASEMNTEAFF
TRBV7-3	TRBJ1-1	CASSQGDRPGTEAFF
TRBV4-1	TRBJ1-2	CASSQVVLSRDRGRRVNGYTF
TRBV7-8	TRBJ2-1	CASSSEVAGTYNEQFF
TRBV27	TRBJ2-7	CASSPRDYSSYEQYF
TRBV30	TRBJ2-5	CAWSVGLARETQYF
TRBV4-1	TRBJ2-7	CASSLLGTGAYEQYF
TRBV6-5	TRBJ1-1	CASRDQGRVNTEAFF
TRBV7-2	TRBJ1-2	CASSSRTGGGYTF
TRBV19	TRBJ2-3	CASTPTSPRADTQYF
TRBV30	TRBJ1-2	CAWSAAGQGVTANYGYTF
TRBV3-1/TRBV3-2	TRBJ1-1	CASSQDRVVPEAFF
TRBV10-3	TRBJ2-7	CAISSGTGDYEQYF
TRBV27	TRBJ2-1	CASSFFGEANNEQFF
TRBV29-1	TRBJ2-1	CSVILAEYNEQFF
TRBV27	TRBJ2-1	CASGHVGTHNEQFF
TRBV7-8	TRBJ2-5	CASSLPSRAETQYF
TRBV30	TRBJ1-5	CAWSVRMGQGAQPQHF
TRBV6-2/TRBV6-3	TRBJ2-7	CASSSLSYEQYF
TRBV7-6	TRBJ2-7	CASSLVGGRSSYEQYF
TRBV9	TRBJ1-6	CASSVTGSPLHF
TRBV7-2	TRBJ2-2	CASSLTSGSTGELFF
TRBV2	TRBJ1-1	CAMHRDGGTEAFF
TRBV5-1	TRBJ2-5	CASSLVKDFQETQYF
TRBV6-5	TRBJ1-5	CASSLRDRGNQPQHF